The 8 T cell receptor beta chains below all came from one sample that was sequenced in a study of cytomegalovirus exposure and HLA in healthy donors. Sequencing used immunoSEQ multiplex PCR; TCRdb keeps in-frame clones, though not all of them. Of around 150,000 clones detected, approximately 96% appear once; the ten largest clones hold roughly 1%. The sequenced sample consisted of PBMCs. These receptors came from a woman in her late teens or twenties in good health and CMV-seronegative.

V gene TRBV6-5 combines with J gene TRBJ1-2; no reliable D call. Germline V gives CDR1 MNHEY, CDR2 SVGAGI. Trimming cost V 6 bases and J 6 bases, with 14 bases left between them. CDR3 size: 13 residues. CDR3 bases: TGTGCCAGCAGCTGGCGGGGTTCGAATGGCTACACCTTC. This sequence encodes CASSWRGSNGYTF.

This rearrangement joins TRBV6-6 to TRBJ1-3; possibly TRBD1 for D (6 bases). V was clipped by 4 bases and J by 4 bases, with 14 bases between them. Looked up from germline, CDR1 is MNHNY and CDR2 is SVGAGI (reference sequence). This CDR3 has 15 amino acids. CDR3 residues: CASSSANGQGNTIYF. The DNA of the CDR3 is TGTGCCAGCAGTTCCGCAAACGGACAGGGAAACACCATATATTTT.

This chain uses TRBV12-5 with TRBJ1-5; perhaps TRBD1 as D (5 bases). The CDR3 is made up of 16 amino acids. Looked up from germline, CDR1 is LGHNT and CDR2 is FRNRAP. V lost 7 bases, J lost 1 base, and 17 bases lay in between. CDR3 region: CASALSFGGSNQPQHF. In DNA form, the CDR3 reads TGTGCTAGTGCCCTATCGTTCGGGGGGAGCAATCAGCCCCAGCATTTT.

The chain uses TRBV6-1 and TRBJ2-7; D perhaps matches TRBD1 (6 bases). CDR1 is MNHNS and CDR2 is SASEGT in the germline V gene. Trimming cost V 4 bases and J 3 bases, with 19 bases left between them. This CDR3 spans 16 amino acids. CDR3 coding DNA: TGTGCCAGCAGTGGCTCCCCGGGACAACGATACTACGAGCAGTACTTC. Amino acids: CASSGSPGQRYYEQYF.

CDR3 in amino acids: CASSLEGTGGAQTQYF. The CDR3 region has the DNA TGTGCCAGCAGCTTAGAGGGGACAGGGGGCGCGCAGACCCAGTACTTC. The chain carries TRBV7-2 and TRBJ2-5; 12 positions match TRBD1. The germline CDR1 and CDR2 sequences are SGHTA and FQGNSA. Trimming took 1 base from V and 6 from J; bases not matched to a gene: 6. The CDR3 extends over 16 amino acids. Full variable domain (outside the CDR3, taken from reference TRBV7-2 and TRBJ2-5): GAGVSQSPSNKVTEKGKDVELRCDPISGHTALYWYRQSLGQGLEFLIYFQGNSAPDKSGLPSDRFSAERTGGSVSTLTIQRTQQEDSAVYLCASSLEGTGGAQTQYFGPGTRLLVL.

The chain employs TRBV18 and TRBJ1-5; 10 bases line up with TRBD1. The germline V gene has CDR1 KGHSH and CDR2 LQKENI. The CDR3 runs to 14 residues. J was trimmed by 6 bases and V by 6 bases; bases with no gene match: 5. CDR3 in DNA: TGTGCCAGCTCGGACAGGGGGTTCGCTCAGCCCCAGCATTTT. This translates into CASSDRGFAQPQHF. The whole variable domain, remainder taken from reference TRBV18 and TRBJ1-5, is NAGVMQNPRHLVRRRGQEARLRCSPMKGHSHVYWYRQLPEEGLKFMVYLQKENIIDESGMPKERFSAEFPKEGPSILRIQQVVRGDSAAYFCASSDRGFAQPQHFGDGTRLSIL.

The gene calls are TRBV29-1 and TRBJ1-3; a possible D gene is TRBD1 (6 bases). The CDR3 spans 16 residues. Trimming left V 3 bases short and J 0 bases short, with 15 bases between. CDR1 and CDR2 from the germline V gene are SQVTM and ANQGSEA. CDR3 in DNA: TGCAGCGTTGAGCCAAGCGACAGGCTCTCTGGAAACACCATATATTTT. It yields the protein CSVEPSDRLSGNTIYF.

This chain's CDR3 is CAWRRLAGGFSTDTQYF. In DNA, the CDR3 is TGTGCCTGGAGGCGACTTGCGGGGGGCTTTAGCACAGATACGCAGTATTTT. The J gene is TRBJ2-3, the V gene TRBV30; 8 positions match TRBD2. V shed 3 bases, J shed 0 bases, and the junction held 11 bases outside the gene matches. The CDR3 has 17 amino acids. Germline assignment: CDR1 GTSNPN and CDR2 SVGIG (reference sequence).